The 25 T cell receptor beta chains given below trace back to one sample, sequenced in a study of PD-1 blockade in classical Hodgkin lymphoma. The time point is: cycle 4 day 1 (C4D1), after more than 5 weeks of nivolumab. All patients experienced relapse after autologous stem cell transplantation, and brentuximab vedotin exposure was variable. CD4+ T cells were purified from thawed PBMCs by magnetic negative selection. Sequencing used immunoSEQ multiplex PCR; TCRdb keeps in-frame clones, though not all of them. The sample gives about 9,700 clones, around 79% of which show up once; roughly 4.6% is in the top ten. The sample in question was CD4+ T cells from blood, obtained before the fourth cycle of nivolumab. These receptors came from a human donor with classical Hodgkin lymphoma.

The V gene is TRBV19, the J gene TRBJ2-6; 7 bases agree with TRBD2. V shed 2 bases and J 4 bases; nucleotides not matched to a gene: 5. The CDR3 has 16 amino acids. Germline lookup yields CDR1 LNHDA and CDR2 SQIVND (reference sequence). The CDR3 region has the DNA TGTGCCAGTAGTATATCGGCGGGGGTCGGGGCCAACGTCCTGACTTTC. Translating it yields CASSISAGVGANVLTF.

The genes are TRBV4-2 and TRBJ2-5, with a possible D match to TRBD2 (5 bases). The CDR3 extends over 15 amino acids. Germline-derived CDR1 and CDR2 are LGHNA and YNFKEQ. V gave up 0 bases and J gave up 3 bases, with 11 bases separating them. CDR3 residues: CASSQEGAGKETQYF. Here the CDR3 DNA reads TGTGCCAGCAGCCAAGAGGGCGCGGGTAAAGAGACCCAGTACTTC.

This clone appeared a few times. The V call is TRBV27, the J call TRBJ1-2, with TRBD1 matching over 7 bases. The CDR3 sequence is 14 residues long. The junction had 9 bases not matched to a gene; V was cut back by 6 bases and J by 5 bases. The V gene's germline CDR1 is MNHEY and CDR2 SMNVEV (reference sequence). CDR3 bases: TGTGCCAGCAGACGGGGACAGAACCTTTATGGCTACACCTTC. This codes for CASRRGQNLYGYTF.

The chain has TRBV6-6 and TRBJ1-6; perhaps TRBD1 as D (6 bases). CDR1 and CDR2 (germline): MNHNY, SVGAGI (reference sequence). This CDR3 is 13 amino acids long. The V end was cut by 5 bases, the J end by 9 bases, with 11 bases between. The CDR3 nucleotides read TGTGCCAGCAGTCCTACAGGGATTTCACCCCTCCACTTT. As protein: CASSPTGISPLHF.

V usage is TRBV27 and J usage is TRBJ2-7; tentative D call: TRBD1 (6 bases). The ends were cut back, 3 bases at V and 0 bases at J, with 15 bases in the middle. Per germline, CDR1 MNHEY and CDR2 SMNVEV (reference sequence). The CDR3 length is 16 residues. In DNA form, the CDR3 reads TGTGCCAGCAGTTTGGGAACAGGGTCAAGCTCCTACGAGCAGTACTTC. Its protein is CASSLGTGSSSYEQYF.

V usage is TRBV4-1 and J usage is TRBJ2-1, with D perhaps given as TRBD1 or TRBD2 (6 bases each). Germline V CDR1 and CDR2: MGHRA, YSYEKL. The CDR3 is 18 amino acids. The V end lost 3 bases, the J end lost 3 bases, and 21 bases lay between the germline ends. The CDR3 DNA reads as TGCGCCAGCAGCCAGAGGGGGTTAGAGGGGACTTTCTACAATGAGCAGTTCTTC. Its translation: CASSQRGLEGTFYNEQFF.

This clone appeared a few times. The chain uses TRBV7-9 and TRBJ1-5; no definite D call. The CDR3 is made up of 14 amino acids. The germline V gene has CDR1 SEHNR and CDR2 FQNEAQ (reference sequence). Trimming took off 1 base at V and 7 bases at J, with 11 bases between the two ends. The CDR3 reads CASSLDSGKQPQHF. In DNA form, the CDR3 reads TGTGCCAGCAGCTTAGATTCTGGTAAGCAGCCCCAGCATTTT.

The gene calls are TRBV6-1 and TRBJ1-5; 7 positions agree with TRBD1. The V gene end was trimmed by 9 bases and the J gene end by 3 bases; junction bases not matched to a gene: 5. Germline assignment: CDR1 MNHNS and CDR2 SASEGT. This CDR3 has 13 amino acids. The CDR3 spells CARAGGFNQPQHF. The CDR3 nucleotides read TGTGCCAGGGCAGGGGGGTTCAATCAGCCCCAGCATTTT.

This clone was seen more than once but under ten times. The chain carries TRBV5-1 and TRBJ2-6; D may be TRBD1 (5 bases). CDR3 length: 17 amino acids. From germline, CDR1 is SGHRS and CDR2 YFSETQ. Trimming shortened V by 4 bases and J by 4 bases, and 18 bases separated the two germline ends. CDR3 in amino acids: CASSQGDVPLGANVLTF. The DNA for the CDR3 is TGCGCCAGCAGCCAGGGCGACGTACCACTAGGGGCCAACGTCCTGACTTTC.

This clone was found once. V gene TRBV6-6 combines with J gene TRBJ2-3; maybe TRBD1 (5 bases). Trimming left V 4 bases short and J 8 bases short, with 10 bases between. The CDR3 length is 12 residues. Germline V gene lookup returns CDR1 MNHNY and CDR2 SVGAGI (reference sequence). The CDR3 bases are TGTGCCAGCAGTTCTCAGGGTGTTACGCAGTATTTT. Its translation: CASSSQGVTQYF.

Here the CDR3 DNA reads TGCGCCAGCAGCTTGGGACAAGCGAACACTGAAGCTTTCTTT. This gives the protein CASSLGQANTEAFF. The chain joins TRBV5-1 to TRBJ1-1, with D uncertain. Germline values: CDR1 SGHRS, CDR2 YFSETQ. The CDR3 runs to 14 residues. V dropped 0 bases and J dropped 1 base, with 7 bases sitting between them. The variable domain in full, completed from reference TRBV5-1 and TRBJ1-1, reads KAGVTQTPRYLIKTRGQQVTLSCSPISGHRSVSWYQQTPGQGLQFLFEYFSETQRNKGNFPGRFSGRQFSNSRSEMNVSTLELGDSALYLCASSLGQANTEAFFGQGTRLTVV.

This sequence joins TRBV5-1 and TRBJ2-3; a weak D match, TRBD2 (5 bases). Per germline, CDR1 SGHRS and CDR2 YFSETQ. This CDR3 is 14 amino acids long. Trimming shortened V by 3 bases and J by 2 bases, and 10 bases separated the two germline ends. Here the CDR3 DNA reads TGCGCCAGCAGCTCTGGACTTTCCACAGATACGCAGTATTTT. Amino acid sequence: CASSSGLSTDTQYF.

This chain joins TRBV2 and TRBJ1-3; no definite D call. The germline gives CDR1 SNHLY, CDR2 FYNNEI. Trimming took off 6 bases at V and 2 bases at J, with 11 bases between the two ends. This CDR3 spans 14 amino acids. DNA of the CDR3: TGTGCCAGCAGCTTAGAGGCCCCTGGAAACACCATATATTTT. It specifies CASSLEAPGNTIYF.

This clone came up a few times. The chain employs TRBV28 and TRBJ2-6, with D perhaps given as TRBD1 or TRBD2 (6 bases each). The CDR3 runs 15 residues. Germline V CDR1 and CDR2: MDHEN, SYDVKM. The ends were cut back, 7 bases at V and 2 bases at J, with 12 bases in the middle. The CDR3 nucleotides read TGTGCCAGCAACGTTAGGGGGGCTGGGGCCAACGTCCTGACTTTC. Its protein product is CASNVRGAGANVLTF.

The CDR3 loop reads CASSFTGNTEAFF. CDR3 coding DNA: TGCGCCAGCAGCTTTACAGGGAACACTGAAGCTTTCTTT. J is TRBJ1-1 and V is TRBV5-1, with D possibly being TRBD1 (5 bases). CDR3 size: 13 residues. Between the trimmed V and J ends, which lost 2 bases and 1 base, there was a span of 6 bases. Germline values: CDR1 SGHRS, CDR2 YFSETQ.

This clone was picked up a small number of times. The J gene is TRBJ1-2, the V gene TRBV7-2, with D perhaps matching TRBD1 (6 bases). The germline V and J ends were trimmed by 5 bases and 4 bases, with 14 bases remaining between them. The germline gives CDR1 SGHTA, CDR2 FQGNSA. The CDR3 spans 14 residues. CDR3 bases: TGTGCCAGCAGCACCCACCGGGACATCTATGGCTACACCTTC. Amino acid sequence: CASSTHRDIYGYTF.

The chain carries TRBV29-1 and TRBJ1-5; 7 bases are shared with TRBD1. Trimming cost V 3 bases and J 2 bases; bases outside gene matches: 7. CDR1 is SQVTM and CDR2 is ANQGSEA in the germline V gene. The CDR3 spans 15 residues. CDR3 protein: CSVELTGTGNQPQHF. CDR3 coding DNA: TGCAGCGTTGAGCTAACCGGGACAGGCAATCAGCCCCAGCATTTT. Based on the CDR3 plus reference TRBV29-1 and TRBJ1-5, the full variable domain is SAVISQKPSRDICQRGTSLTIQCQVDSQVTMMFWYRQQPGQSLTLIATANQGSEATYESGFVIDKFPISRPNLTFSTLTVSNMSPEDSSIYLCSVELTGTGNQPQHFGDGTRLSIL.

The rearrangement uses TRBV6-1 and TRBJ2-7; tentatively, D is TRBD1 (6 bases). V was trimmed by 6 bases and J by 3 bases, leaving 12 bases between them. This CDR3 is 13 amino acids long. Per germline, CDR1 MNHNS and CDR2 SASEGT. As DNA, the CDR3 is TGTGCCAGCAGGAACCCGGACAGCTACGAGCAGTACTTC. It encodes CASRNPDSYEQYF.

The gene calls are TRBV11-2 and TRBJ1-2; D is ambiguous. V dropped 5 bases and J dropped 0 bases, with 19 bases sitting between them. CDR1 and CDR2 (germline): SGHAT, FQNNGV. The CDR3 is 17 residues long. This CDR3 is CASSPLKGRQTNYGYTF. The CDR3 DNA follows: TGTGCCAGCAGCCCACTAAAAGGCAGGCAAACTAACTATGGCTACACCTTC.

The chain couples TRBV6-6 to TRBJ1-2; 7 positions agree with TRBD1. Trimming at V came to 5 bases and at J to 4 bases, leaving 7 bases not matched to a gene. The CDR3 is 14 residues long. Per germline, CDR1 MNHNY and CDR2 SVGAGI (reference sequence). The CDR3 bases are TGTGCCAGCAGTGGGACAGCTCAATCCTATGGCTACACCTTC. It yields the protein CASSGTAQSYGYTF.

This clone was seen a few times. The gene calls are TRBV18 and TRBJ2-7, with D maybe TRBD2 (6 bases). The length of the CDR3 is 14 residues. CDR1 and CDR2 from the germline V gene are KGHSH and LQKENI. Trimming shortened V by 1 base and J by 5 bases, and 12 bases separated the two germline ends. CDR3 nucleotide sequence: TGTGCCAGCTCACCACGCGGCGGGATCGACGAGCAGTACGTC. Translating gives CASSPRGGIDEQYV.

This clone was seen only a few times. The chain is built from TRBV2 and TRBJ1-5; D unclear. CDR1 is SNHLY, CDR2 FYNNEI, per germline. The CDR3 extends over 13 amino acids. V gave up 2 bases and J gave up 2 bases, with 4 bases separating them. CDR3: CASSERRNQPQHF. As DNA, the CDR3 is TGTGCCAGCAGTGAAAGGCGCAATCAGCCCCAGCATTTT.

For the CDR3, the DNA is TGTGCCAGCAGCCCGGACTGGGGCGCGATCTATGGCTACACCTTC. Protein sequence: CASSPDWGAIYGYTF. V usage is TRBV27 and J usage is TRBJ1-2, with D possibly matching TRBD1 (5 bases). The CDR3 has 15 residues. CDR1 is MNHEY, CDR2 SMNVEV, per germline (reference sequence). The V and J ends lost 6 bases and 4 bases respectively, with 18 bases between them.

The gene calls are TRBV25-1 and TRBJ2-5; 7 bases fit TRBD1. There are 15 residues in the CDR3. Trimming took 9 bases from V and 3 from J; bases not matched to a gene: 13. Looked up from germline, CDR1 is MGHDK and CDR2 is SYGVNS. This chain's CDR3 is CASSRGQRFKETQYF. CDR3 bases: TGTGCCAGTTCTAGGGGACAGCGGTTTAAAGAGACCCAGTACTTC.

V and J are TRBV19 and TRBJ2-3; TRBD2 matches at 11 bases. V shed 5 bases, J shed 1 base, and the junction held 2 bases outside the gene matches. The CDR3 consists of 15 residues. Per germline, CDR1 LNHDA and CDR2 SQIVND (reference sequence). CDR3 nucleotide sequence: TGTGCCAGTAGTCTTAGCGGGGGGGGCACAGATACGCAGTATTTT. Protein sequence: CASSLSGGGTDTQYF.